A selection of T cell receptor beta chains follows, all from one sample in a study of long-term antiretroviral therapy in people with HIV. Produced via immunoSEQ multiplex PCR; TCRdb's table is partial and in-frame only. In the table there are some 25,000 clones, 60% to 85% of which are singletons. The sample consisted of unsorted PBMCs, taken 2.1 years after starting antiretroviral therapy. The receptors were sampled from a man aged 30 to 45 with HIV. CDR3s include the opening cysteine and the closing phenylalanine or tryptophan. D genes are given only for firm matches. A clone size is listed for some rows: how often the clone was seen (once, few, many), or a class if it is expanded.

J gene	V gene	D gene	clone size	CDR3 DNA	CDR3 protein
TRBJ1-5	TRBV15	NA	NA	TGTGCCACCAGCAGAGGGGAGGGGGGAGTCAATCAGCCCCAGCATTTT	CATSRGEGGVNQPQHF
TRBJ2-1	TRBV9	NA	NA	TGTGCCAGCAGCGTAGTAGGGGATGCAGACAATGAGCAGTTCTTC	CASSVVGDADNEQFF
TRBJ1-1	TRBV28	NA	once	TGTGCCAGCAGCTCCCTTACAGGGAGGGACACTGAAGCTTTCTTT	CASSSLTGRDTEAFF
TRBJ1-4	TRBV19	NA	few	TGTGCCAGTAGTATAGAAGAGGCTGGAACTAATGAAAAACTGTTTTTT	CASSIEEAGTNEKLFF
TRBJ1-2	TRBV7-8	NA	NA	TGTGCCAGCAGCTCGTCCGGGGGCCCTGGAGATGGCTACACCTTC	CASSSSGGPGDGYTF
TRBJ2-3	TRBV6-6	TRBD2	NA	TGTGCCAGCAGTACCGGGGGGGCAGATACGCAGTATTTT	CASSTGGADTQYF
TRBJ1-2	TRBV19	NA	NA	TGTGCCAGTAGTATGGACAGTTATGGCTACACCTTC	CASSMDSYGYTF
TRBJ2-5	TRBV5-5	NA	NA	TGTGCCAGCAGCTTGGGTTTAAGGGGGTACGGGGAGACCCAGTACTTC	CASSLGLRGYGETQYF
TRBJ2-1	TRBV5-1	NA	NA	TGCGCCAGCAGCTTGACAAATTGGGAGTCGCATGAGCAGTTCTTC	CASSLTNWESHEQFF
TRBJ2-7	TRBV11-2	TRBD1	NA	TGTGCCAGCAGGGCAGGGGGCAGGAACGAGCAGTACTTC	CASRAGGRNEQYF
TRBJ2-7	TRBV2	NA	NA	TGTGCCAGCAGTGTAGGGGTATTTTACGAGCAGTACTTC	CASSVGVFYEQYF
TRBJ2-2	TRBV19	NA	NA	TGTGCCAGTAGTACCCCGACTAGGCCCGGGGAGCTGTTTTTT	CASSTPTRPGELFF
TRBJ2-3	TRBV4-1	NA	once	TGCGCCAGCAGCCAAGCGGACACAGATACGCAGTATTTT	CASSQADTDTQYF
TRBJ1-3	TRBV6-6	NA	NA	TGTGCCAGCAACCTAGGCAACACCATATATTTT	CASNLGNTIYF
TRBJ1-1	TRBV13	NA	NA	TGTGCCAGCAGCTCAAACCAGGGTCGGGCTGAAGCTTTCTTT	CASSSNQGRAEAFF
TRBJ2-1	TRBV11-3	TRBD1	NA	TGTGCCAGCGGACAGGGACAGGGGTCGAATGAGCAGTTCTTC	CASGQGQGSNEQFF
TRBJ1-2	TRBV5-4	NA	NA	TGTGCCAGCAGCCAACCTCCGGGACGCGGTTATGGCTACACCTTC	CASSQPPGRGYGYTF
TRBJ2-1	TRBV30	NA	NA	TGTGCCTGGAGTGAATACAATGAGCAGTTCTTC	CAWSEYNEQFF